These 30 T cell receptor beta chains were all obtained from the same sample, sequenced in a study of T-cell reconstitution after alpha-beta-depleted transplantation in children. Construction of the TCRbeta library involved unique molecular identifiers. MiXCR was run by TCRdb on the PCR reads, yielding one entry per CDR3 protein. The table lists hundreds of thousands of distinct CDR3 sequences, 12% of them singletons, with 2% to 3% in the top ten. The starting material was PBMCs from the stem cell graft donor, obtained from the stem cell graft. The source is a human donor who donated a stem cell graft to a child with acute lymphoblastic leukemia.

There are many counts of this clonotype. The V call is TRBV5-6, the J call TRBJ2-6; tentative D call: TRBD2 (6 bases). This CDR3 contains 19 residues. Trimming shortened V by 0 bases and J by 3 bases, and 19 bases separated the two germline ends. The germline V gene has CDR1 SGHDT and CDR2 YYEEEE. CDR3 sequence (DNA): TGTGCCAGCAGCTTGGGACAAGGGACTCATCGTATTGGGGCCAACGTCCTGACTTTC. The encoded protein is CASSLGQGTHRIGANVLTF.

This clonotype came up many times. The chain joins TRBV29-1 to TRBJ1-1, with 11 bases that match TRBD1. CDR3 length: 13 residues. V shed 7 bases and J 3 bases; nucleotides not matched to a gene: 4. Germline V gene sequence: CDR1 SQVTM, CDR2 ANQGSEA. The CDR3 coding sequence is TGCAGCGCTCGGGGACAGGGGGACACTGAAGCTTTCTTT. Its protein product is CSARGQGDTEAFF.

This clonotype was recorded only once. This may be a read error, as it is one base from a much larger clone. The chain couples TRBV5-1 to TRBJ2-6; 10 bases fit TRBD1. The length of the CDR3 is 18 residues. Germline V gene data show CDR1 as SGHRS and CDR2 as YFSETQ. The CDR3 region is CASSYRPGQGTGANVPTF. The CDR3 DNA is TGCGCCAGCAGCTACCGACCGGGACAGGGGACTGGGGCCAACGTCCCGACTTTC.

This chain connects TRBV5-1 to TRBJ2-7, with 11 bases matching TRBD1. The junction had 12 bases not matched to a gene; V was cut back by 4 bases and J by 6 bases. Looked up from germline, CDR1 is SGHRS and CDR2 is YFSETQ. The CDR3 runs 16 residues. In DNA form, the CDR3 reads TGCGCCAGCAGCCCTGTAGGCGGGACAGGGGGAGGCGAGCAGTACTTC. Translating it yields CASSPVGGTGGGEQYF.

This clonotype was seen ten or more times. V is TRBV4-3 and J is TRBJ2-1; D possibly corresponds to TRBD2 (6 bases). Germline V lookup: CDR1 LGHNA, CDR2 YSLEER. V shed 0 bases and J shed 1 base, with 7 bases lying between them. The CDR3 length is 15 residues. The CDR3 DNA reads TGCGCCAGCAGCCAAGACGGAGGGTCCTACAATGAGCAGTTCTTC. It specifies CASSQDGGSYNEQFF.

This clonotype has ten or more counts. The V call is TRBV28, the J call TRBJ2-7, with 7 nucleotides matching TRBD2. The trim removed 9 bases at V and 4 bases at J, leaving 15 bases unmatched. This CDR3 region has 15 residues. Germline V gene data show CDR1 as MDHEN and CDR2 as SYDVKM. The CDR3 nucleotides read TGTGCCAGTCTCGCCTCGGGGCAGGGAGGGTACGAGCAGTACTTC. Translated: CASLASGQGGYEQYF.

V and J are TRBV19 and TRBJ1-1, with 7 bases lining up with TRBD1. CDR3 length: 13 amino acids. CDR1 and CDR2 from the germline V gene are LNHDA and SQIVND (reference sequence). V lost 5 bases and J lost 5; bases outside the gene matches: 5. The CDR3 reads CASSSATGTEAFF. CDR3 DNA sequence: TGTGCCAGTAGTTCAGCGACAGGGACTGAAGCTTTCTTT.

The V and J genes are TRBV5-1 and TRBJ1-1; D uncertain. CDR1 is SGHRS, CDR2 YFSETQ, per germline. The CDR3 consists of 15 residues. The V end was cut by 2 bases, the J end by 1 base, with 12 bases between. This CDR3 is CASSFMAAKNTEAFF. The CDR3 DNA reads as TGCGCCAGCAGCTTTATGGCAGCTAAGAACACTGAAGCTTTCTTT.

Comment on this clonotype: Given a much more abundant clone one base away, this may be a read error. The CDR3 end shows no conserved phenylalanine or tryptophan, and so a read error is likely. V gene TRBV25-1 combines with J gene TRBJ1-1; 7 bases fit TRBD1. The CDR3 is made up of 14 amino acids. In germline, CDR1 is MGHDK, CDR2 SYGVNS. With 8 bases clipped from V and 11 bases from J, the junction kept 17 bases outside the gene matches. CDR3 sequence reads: CASRGAGQIEAAFL. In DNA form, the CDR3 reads TGTGCCAGCCGTGGAGCGGGACAGATAGAGGCGGCTTTCTTG.

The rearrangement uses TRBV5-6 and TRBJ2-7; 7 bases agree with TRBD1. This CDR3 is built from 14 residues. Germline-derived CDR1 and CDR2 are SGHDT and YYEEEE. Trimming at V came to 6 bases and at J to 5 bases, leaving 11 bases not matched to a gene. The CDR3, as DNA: TGTGCCAGCACAGAACTGGGACAGAACCACGAGCAGTACTTC. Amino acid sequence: CASTELGQNHEQYF. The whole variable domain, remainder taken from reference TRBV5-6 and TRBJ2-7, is DAGVTQSPTHLIKTRGQQVTLRCSPKSGHDTVSWYQQALGQGPQFIFQYYEEEERQRGNFPDRFSGHQFPNYSSELNVNALLLGDSALYLCASTELGQNHEQYFGPGTRLTVT.

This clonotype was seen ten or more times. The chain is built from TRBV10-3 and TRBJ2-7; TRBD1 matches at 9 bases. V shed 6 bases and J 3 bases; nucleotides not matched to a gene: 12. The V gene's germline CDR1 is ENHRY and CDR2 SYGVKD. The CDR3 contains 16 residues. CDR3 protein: CAISESIQGALYEQYF. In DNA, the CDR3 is TGTGCCATCAGCGAAAGCATACAGGGGGCCCTCTACGAGCAGTACTTC.

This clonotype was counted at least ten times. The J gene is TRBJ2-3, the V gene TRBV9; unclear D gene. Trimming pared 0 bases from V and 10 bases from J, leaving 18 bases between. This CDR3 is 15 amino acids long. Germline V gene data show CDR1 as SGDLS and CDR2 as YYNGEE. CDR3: CASSVASARKTSQYF. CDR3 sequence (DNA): TGTGCCAGCAGCGTAGCTAGTGCGAGGAAAACATCGCAGTATTTT.

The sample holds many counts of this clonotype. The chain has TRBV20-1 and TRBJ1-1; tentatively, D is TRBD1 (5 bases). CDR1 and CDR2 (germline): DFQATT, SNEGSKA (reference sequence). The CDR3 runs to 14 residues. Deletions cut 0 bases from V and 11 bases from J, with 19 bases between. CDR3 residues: CSARDPRVSSPAFF. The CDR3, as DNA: TGCAGTGCTAGAGATCCCAGGGTTTCATCTCCGGCTTTCTTT.

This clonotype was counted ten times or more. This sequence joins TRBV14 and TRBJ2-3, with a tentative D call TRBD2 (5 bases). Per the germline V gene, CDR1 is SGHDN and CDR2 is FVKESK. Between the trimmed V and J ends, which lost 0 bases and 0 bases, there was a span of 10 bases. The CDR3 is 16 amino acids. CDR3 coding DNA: TGTGCCAGCAGCCAAGAACGGGGTATGAGCACAGATACGCAGTATTTT. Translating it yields CASSQERGMSTDTQYF. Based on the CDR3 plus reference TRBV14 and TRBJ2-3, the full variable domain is EAGVTQFPSHSVIEKGQTVTLRCDPISGHDNLYWYRRVMGKEIKFLLHFVKESKQDESGMPNNRFLAERTGGTYSTLKVQPAELEDSGVYFCASSQERGMSTDTQYFGPGTRLTVL.

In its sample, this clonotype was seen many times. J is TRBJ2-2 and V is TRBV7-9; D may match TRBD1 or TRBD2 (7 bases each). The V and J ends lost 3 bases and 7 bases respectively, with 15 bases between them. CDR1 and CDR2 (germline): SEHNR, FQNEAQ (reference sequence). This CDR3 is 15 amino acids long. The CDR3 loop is CASSFVTGRDGELFF. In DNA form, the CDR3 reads TGTGCCAGCAGCTTCGTGACAGGGAGGGACGGGGAGCTGTTTTTT. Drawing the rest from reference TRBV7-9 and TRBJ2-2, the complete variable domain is DTGVSQNPRHKITKRGQNVTFRCDPISEHNRLYWYRQTLGQGPEFLTYFQNEAQLEKSRLLSDRFSAERPKGSFSTLEIQRTEQGDSAMYLCASSFVTGRDGELFFGEGSRLTVL.

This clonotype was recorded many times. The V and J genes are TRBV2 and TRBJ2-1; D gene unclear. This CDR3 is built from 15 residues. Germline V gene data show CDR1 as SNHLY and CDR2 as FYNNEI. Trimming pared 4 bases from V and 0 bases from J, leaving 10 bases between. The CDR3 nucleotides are TGTGCCAGCAGTGGGGCCACCAGCTCCTACAATGAGCAGTTCTTC. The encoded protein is CASSGATSSYNEQFF.

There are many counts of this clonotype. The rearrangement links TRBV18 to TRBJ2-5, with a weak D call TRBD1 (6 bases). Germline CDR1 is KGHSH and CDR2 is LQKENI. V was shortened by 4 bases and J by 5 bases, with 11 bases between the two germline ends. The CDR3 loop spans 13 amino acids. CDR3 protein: CASSQQGSETQYF. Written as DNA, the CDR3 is TGTGCCAGCTCACAGCAGGGGAGCGAGACCCAGTACTTC.

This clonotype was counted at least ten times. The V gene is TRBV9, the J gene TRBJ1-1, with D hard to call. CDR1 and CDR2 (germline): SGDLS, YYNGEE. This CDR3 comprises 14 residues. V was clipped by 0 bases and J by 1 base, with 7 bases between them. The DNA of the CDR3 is TGTGCCAGCAGCGTAGCGCCAGGGAACACTGAAGCTTTCTTT. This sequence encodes CASSVAPGNTEAFF.

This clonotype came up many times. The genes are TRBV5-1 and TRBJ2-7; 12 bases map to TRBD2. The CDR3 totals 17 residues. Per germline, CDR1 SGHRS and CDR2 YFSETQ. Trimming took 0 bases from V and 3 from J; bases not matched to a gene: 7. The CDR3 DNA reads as TGCGCCAGCAGCTTGGATACTAGCGGGAGGACCTTCTACGAGCAGTACTTC. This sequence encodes CASSLDTSGRTFYEQYF.

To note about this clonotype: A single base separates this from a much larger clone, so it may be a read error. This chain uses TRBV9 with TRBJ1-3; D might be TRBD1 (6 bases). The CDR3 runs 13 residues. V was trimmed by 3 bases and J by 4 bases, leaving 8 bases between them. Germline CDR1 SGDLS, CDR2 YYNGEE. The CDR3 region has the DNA TGTGCCAGCAGCGCAGGACAGGGAAACACCATATATTTT. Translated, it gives CASSAGQGNTIYF.

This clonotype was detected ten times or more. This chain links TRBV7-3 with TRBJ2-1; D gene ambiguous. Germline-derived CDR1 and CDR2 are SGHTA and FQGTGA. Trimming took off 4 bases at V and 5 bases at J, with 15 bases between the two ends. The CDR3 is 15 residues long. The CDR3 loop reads CASSSLPGTNNEQFF. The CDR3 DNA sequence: TGTGCCAGCAGCTCCCTCCCAGGAACGAACAATGAGCAGTTCTTC.

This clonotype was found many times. The CDR3 region is CSAQGHRETQYF. The CDR3 DNA reads TGCAGTGCTCAGGGCCACCGGGAGACCCAGTACTTC. This chain links TRBV20-1 with TRBJ2-5; possibly TRBD1 for D (5 bases). The length of the CDR3 is 12 residues. The germline gives CDR1 DFQATT, CDR2 SNEGSKA (reference sequence). V was shortened by 5 bases and J by 5 bases, with 12 bases between the two germline ends.

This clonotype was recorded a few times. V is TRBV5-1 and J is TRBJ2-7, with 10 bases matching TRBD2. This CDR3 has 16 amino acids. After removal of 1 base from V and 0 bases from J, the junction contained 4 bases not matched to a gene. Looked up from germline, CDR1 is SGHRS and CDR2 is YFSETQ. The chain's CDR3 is CASSLPPSGSSYEQYF. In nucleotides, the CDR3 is TGCGCCAGCAGCTTGCCGCCTAGCGGGAGCTCCTACGAGCAGTACTTC.

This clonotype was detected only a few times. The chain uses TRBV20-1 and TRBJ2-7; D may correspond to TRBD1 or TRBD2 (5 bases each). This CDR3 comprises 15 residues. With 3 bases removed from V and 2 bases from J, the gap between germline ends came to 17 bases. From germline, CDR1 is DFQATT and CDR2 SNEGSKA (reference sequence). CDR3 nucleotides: TGCAGTGCTAGTCGCCGGGACGGAGCCCCCTACGAGCAGTACTTC. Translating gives CSASRRDGAPYEQYF.

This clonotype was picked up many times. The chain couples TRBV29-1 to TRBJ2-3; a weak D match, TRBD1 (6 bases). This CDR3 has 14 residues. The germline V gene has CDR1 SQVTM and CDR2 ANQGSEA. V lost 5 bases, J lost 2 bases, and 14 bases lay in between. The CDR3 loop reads CSVIVDSNTDTQYF. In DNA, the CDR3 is TGCAGCGTTATAGTGGACAGCAACACAGATACGCAGTATTTT.

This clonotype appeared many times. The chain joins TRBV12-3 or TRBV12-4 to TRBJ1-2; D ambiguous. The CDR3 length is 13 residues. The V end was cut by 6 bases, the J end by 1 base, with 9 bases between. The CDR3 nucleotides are TGTGCCAGCAGCGATCAGGTTAACTATGGCTACACCTTC. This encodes CASSDQVNYGYTF.

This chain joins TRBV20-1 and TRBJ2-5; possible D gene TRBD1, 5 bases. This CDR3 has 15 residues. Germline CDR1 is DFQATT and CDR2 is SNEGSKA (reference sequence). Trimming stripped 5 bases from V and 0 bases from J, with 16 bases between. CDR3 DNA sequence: TGCAGTGCTCGGCCAAAGCAGGGCAACCAAGAGACCCAGTACTTC. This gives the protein CSARPKQGNQETQYF.

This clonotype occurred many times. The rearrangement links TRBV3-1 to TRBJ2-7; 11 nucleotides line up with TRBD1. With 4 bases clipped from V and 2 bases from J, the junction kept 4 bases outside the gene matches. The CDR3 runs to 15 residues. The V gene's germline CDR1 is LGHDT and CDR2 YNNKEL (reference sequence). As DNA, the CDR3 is TGTGCCAGCAGCCGGCCGGGACAGGGGGCCTACGAGCAGTACTTC. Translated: CASSRPGQGAYEQYF.

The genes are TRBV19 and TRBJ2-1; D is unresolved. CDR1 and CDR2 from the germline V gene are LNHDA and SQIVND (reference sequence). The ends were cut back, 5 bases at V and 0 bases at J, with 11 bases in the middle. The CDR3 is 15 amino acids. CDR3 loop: CASSPAWGSYNEQFF. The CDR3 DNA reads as TGTGCCAGTAGTCCAGCGTGGGGCTCCTACAATGAGCAGTTCTTC.

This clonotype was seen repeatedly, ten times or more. The CDR3 DNA is TGCAGTGCCATACTGAGCTCCTACAATGAGCAGTTCTTC. Translation gives CSAILSSYNEQFF. The rearrangement joins TRBV20-1 to TRBJ2-1; no reliable D call. The V gene lost 6 bases and the J gene lost 0 bases, with 9 bases spanning the gap. The germline CDR1 and CDR2 sequences are DFQATT and SNEGSKA (reference sequence). The CDR3 runs to 13 residues.